The clone carrying this T cell receptor (beta chain) was counted between two and nine times. Antigen unknown. This sample is part of a study of vaccination and CD4 T cells after COVID-19. Treatment indicated: approximately 11-day PBMC culture with coronavirus spike peptide pools or control peptides (ViraFEST assay). After removal of 0 bases from V and 8 bases from J, the junction contained 6 bases not matched to a gene. Germline V gene data show CDR1 as SGHVS and CDR2 as FQNEAQ. The CDR3 is 15 amino acids. CD4+ T cells that had been cultured provided DNA sequenced with the Oncomine TCR Beta short-read assay. TCRdb recomputed calls from the PCR reads with MiXCR, one row per CDR3 protein. The data contain more than 13,000 distinct CDR3 sequences, 21% of them singletons.

The sequence was obtained from a human donor who received a COVID-19 vaccine. The sample consisted of CD4+ T cells from blood, cultured in vitro, taken before SARS-CoV-2 vaccination. The J gene is TRBJ2-1, the V gene TRBV7-8; 8 bases fit TRBD2. The CDR3 DNA sequence: TGTGCCAGCAGCTTAGCGCTCCGGGGGGGCGATGAGCAGTTCTTC. It yields the protein CASSLALRGGDEQFF.